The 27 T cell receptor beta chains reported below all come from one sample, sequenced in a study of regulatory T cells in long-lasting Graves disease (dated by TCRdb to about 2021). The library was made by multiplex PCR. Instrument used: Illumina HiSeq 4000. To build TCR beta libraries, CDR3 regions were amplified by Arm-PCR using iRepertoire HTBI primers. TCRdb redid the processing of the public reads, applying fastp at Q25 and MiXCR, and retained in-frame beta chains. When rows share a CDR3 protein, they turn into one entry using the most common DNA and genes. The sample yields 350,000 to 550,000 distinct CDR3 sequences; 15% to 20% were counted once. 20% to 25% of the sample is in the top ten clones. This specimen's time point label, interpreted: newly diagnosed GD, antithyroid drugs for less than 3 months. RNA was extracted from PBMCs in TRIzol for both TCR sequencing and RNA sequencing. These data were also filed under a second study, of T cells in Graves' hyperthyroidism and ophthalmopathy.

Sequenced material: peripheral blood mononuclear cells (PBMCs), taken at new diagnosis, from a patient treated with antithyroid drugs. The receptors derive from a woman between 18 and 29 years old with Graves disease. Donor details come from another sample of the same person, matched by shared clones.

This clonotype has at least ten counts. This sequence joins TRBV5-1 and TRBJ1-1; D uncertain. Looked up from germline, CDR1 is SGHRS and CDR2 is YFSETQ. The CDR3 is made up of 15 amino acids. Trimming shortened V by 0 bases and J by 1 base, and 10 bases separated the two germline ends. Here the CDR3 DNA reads TGCGCCAGCAGCTTGGATGGCAGACCGAACACTGAAGCTTTCTTT. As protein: CASSLDGRPNTEAFF.

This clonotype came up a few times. Here the CDR3 reads CASKRESGNQPQHF. CDR3 DNA: TGTGCCAGTAAAAGGGAAAGTGGCAATCAGCCCCAGCATTTT. V gene TRBV19 combines with J gene TRBJ1-5; D uncertain. Trimming removed 7 bases at V and 2 bases at J, with 12 bases between. CDR3 size: 14 residues. CDR1 is LNHDA and CDR2 is SQIVND in the germline V gene (reference sequence).

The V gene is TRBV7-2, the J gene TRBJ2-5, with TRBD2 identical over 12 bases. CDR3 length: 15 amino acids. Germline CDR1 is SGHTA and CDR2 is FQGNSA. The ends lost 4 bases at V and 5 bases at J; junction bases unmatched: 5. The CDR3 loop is CASSYGLAGSETQYF. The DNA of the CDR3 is TGTGCCAGCAGCTACGGACTAGCGGGATCGGAGACCCAGTACTTC.

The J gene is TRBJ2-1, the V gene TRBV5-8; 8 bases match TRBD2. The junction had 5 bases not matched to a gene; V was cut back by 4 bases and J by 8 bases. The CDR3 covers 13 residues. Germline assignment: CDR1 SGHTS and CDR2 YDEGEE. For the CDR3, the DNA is TGTGCCAGCAGCCGTCAAGCGGGAGATGAGCAGTTCTTC. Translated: CASSRQAGDEQFF.

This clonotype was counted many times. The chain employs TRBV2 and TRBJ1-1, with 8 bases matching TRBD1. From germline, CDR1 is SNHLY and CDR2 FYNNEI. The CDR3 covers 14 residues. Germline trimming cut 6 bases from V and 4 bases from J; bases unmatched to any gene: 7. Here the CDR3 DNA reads TGTGCCAGCAGCGGTGGGACAGGTAGCACTGAAGCTTTCTTT. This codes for CASSGGTGSTEAFF.

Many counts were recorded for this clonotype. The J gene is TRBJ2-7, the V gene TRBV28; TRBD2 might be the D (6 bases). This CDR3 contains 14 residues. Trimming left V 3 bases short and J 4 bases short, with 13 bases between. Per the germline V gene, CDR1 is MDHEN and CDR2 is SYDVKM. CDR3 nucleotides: TGTGCCAGCAGTTTGCCGGGAGTAATTTACGAGCAGTACTTC. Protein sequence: CASSLPGVIYEQYF.

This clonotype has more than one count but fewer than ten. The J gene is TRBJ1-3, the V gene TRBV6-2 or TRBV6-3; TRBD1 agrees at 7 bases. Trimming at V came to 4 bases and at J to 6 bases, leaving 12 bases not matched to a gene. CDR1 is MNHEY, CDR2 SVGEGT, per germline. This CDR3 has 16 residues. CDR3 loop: CASSSRTGSYSNTIYF. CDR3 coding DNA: TGTGCCAGCAGTTCGCGGACAGGAAGTTATTCAAACACCATATATTTT.

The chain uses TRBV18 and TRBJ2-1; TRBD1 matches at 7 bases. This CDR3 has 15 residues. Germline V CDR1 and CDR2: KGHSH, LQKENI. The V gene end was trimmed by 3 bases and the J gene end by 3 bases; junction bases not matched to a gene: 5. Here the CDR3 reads CASSPWDSDYNEQFF. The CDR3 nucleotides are TGTGCCAGCTCACCTTGGGACAGCGACTACAATGAGCAGTTCTTC.

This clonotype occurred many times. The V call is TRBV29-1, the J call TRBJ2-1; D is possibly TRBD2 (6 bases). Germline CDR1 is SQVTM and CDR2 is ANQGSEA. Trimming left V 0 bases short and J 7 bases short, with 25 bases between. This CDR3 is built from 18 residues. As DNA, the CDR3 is TGCAGCGTTGAAGACCCGGGACTCCACTCTCTCCGATGGAATGAGCAGTTCTTC. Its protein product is CSVEDPGLHSLRWNEQFF.

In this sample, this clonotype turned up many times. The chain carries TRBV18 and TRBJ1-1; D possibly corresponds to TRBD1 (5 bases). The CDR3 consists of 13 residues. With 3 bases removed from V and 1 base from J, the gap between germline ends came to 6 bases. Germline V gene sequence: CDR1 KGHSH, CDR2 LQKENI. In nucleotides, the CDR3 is TGTGCCAGCTCACCCGGGGCGAACACTGAAGCTTTCTTT. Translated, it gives CASSPGANTEAFF.

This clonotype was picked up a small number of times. CDR3 region: CASSLRGGPLDIQYF. The CDR3 bases are TGTGCCAGCAGCCTACGGGGGGGCCCTCTAGACATTCAGTACTTC. The chain has TRBV28 and TRBJ2-4, with 8 bases that match TRBD2. The CDR3 is 15 residues long. Germline V gene sequence: CDR1 MDHEN, CDR2 SYDVKM. V lost 6 bases, J lost 8 bases, and 12 bases stayed unmatched.

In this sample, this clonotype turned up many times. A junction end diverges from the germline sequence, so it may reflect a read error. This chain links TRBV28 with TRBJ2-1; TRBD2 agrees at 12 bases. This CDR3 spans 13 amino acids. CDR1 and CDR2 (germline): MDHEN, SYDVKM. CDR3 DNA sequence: TGTGCCAGCAGTTTCCCTAGCGGGAGGGGCGCGGACTTC. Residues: CASSFPSGRGADF.

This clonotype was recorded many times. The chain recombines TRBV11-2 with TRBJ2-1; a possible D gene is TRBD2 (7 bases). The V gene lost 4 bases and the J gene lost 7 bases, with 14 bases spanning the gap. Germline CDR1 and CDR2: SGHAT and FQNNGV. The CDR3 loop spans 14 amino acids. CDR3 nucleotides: TGTGCCAGCAGCTATTATGGGAGGGGGAATGAGCAGTTCTTC. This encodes CASSYYGRGNEQFF.

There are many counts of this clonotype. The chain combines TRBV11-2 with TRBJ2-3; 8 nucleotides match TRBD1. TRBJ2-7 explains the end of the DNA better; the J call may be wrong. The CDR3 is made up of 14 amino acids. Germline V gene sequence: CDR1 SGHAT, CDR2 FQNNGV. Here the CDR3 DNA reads TGTGCCAGCAGCTTAGATTCGGGACAGGACGAGCAGTACTTC. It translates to CASSLDSGQDEQYF.

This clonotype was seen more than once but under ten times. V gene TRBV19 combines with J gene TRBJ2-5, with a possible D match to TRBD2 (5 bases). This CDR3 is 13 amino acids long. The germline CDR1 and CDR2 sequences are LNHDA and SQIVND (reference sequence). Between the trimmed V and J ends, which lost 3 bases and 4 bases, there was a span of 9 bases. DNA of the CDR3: TGTGCCAGTAGTATCGAGGGTGGAGAGACCCAGTACTTC. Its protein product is CASSIEGGETQYF. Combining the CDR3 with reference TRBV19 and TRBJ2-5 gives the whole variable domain DGGITQSPKYLFRKEGQNVTLSCEQNLNHDAMYWYRQDPGQGLRLIYYSQIVNDFQKGDIAEGYSVSREKKESFPLTVTSAQKNPTAFYLCASSIEGGETQYFGPGTRLLVL.

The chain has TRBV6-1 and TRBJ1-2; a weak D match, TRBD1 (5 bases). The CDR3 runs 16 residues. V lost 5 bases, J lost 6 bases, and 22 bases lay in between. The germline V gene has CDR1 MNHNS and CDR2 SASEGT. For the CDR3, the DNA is TGTGCCAGCAGTCCCAACGCTTGGGGCCTCGGAGATGGCTACACCTTC. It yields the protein CASSPNAWGLGDGYTF.

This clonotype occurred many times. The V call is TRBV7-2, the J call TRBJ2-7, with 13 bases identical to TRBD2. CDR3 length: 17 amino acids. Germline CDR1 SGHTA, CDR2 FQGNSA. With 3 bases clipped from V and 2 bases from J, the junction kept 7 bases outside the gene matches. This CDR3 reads CASSLWTSGSTPYEQYF. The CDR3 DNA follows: TGTGCCAGCAGCTTGTGGACTAGCGGGAGTACCCCCTACGAGCAGTACTTC. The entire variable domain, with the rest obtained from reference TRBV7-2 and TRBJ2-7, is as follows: GAGVSQSPSNKVTEKGKDVELRCDPISGHTALYWYRQSLGQGLEFLIYFQGNSAPDKSGLPSDRFSAERTGGSVSTLTIQRTQQEDSAVYLCASSLWTSGSTPYEQYFGPGTRLTVT.

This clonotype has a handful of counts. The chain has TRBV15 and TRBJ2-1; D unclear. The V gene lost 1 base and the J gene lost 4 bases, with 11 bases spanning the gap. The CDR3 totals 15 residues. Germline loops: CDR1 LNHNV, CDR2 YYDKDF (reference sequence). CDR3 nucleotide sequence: TGTGCCACCAGCAGAGGAGCTGCAGCTTACAATGAGCAGTTCTTC. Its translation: CATSRGAAAYNEQFF.

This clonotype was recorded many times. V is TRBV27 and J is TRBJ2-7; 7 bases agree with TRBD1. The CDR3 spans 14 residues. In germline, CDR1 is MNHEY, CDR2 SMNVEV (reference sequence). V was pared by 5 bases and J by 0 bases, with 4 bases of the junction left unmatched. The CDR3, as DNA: TGTGCCAGCAGTAACCACAGGGGCTCCTACGAGCAGTACTTC. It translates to CASSNHRGSYEQYF.

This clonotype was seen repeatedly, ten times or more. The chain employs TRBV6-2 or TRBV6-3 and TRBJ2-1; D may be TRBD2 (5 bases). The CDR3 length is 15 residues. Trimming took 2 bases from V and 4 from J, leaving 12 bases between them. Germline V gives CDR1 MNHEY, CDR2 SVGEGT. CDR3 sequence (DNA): TGTGCCAGCAGTTACGGTAGCCTAGCTTACAATGAGCAGTTCTTC. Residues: CASSYGSLAYNEQFF.

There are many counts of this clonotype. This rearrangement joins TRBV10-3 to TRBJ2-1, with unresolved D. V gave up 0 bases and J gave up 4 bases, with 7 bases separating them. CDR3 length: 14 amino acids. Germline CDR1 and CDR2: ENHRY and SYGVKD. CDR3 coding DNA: TGTGCCATCAGTGAGTCAGGGTTGTACAATGAGCAGTTCTTC. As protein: CAISESGLYNEQFF.

The CDR3 DNA is TGTGCCAGCGACATGGGGCGGTACTCCTACGAGCAGTACTTC. It translates to CASDMGRYSYEQYF. The chain has TRBV6-2 or TRBV6-3 and TRBJ2-7; the D gene is possibly TRBD1 (5 bases). The CDR3 spans 14 residues. The germline V gene encodes CDR1 MNHEY and CDR2 SVGEGT. The V end lost 8 bases, the J end lost 0 bases, and 14 bases lay between the germline ends.

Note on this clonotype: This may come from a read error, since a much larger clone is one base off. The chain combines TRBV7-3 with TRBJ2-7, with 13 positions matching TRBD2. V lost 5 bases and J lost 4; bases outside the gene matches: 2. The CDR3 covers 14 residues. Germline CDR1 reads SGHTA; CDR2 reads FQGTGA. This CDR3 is CASSGLAGEYEQYF. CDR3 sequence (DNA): TGTGCCAGCAGCGGACTAGCGGGAGAGTACGAGCAGTACTTC.

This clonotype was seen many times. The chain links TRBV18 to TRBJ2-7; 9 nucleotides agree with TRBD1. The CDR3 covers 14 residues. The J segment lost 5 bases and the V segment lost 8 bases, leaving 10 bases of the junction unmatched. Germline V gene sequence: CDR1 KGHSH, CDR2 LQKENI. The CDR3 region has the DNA TGTGCCAGCCGTTTGGACAGGGGTTATAACGAGCAGTACTTC. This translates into CASRLDRGYNEQYF.

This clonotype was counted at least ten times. CDR3: CASSSLDRGGSGANVLTF. The CDR3 region has the DNA TGTGCCAGCAGCTCACTGGACAGGGGGGGGTCTGGGGCCAACGTCCTGACTTTC. The rearrangement uses TRBV28 and TRBJ2-6; TRBD1 matches at 10 bases. V lost 6 bases, J lost 1 base, and 9 bases stayed unmatched. The CDR3 has 18 residues. In germline, CDR1 is MDHEN, CDR2 SYDVKM.

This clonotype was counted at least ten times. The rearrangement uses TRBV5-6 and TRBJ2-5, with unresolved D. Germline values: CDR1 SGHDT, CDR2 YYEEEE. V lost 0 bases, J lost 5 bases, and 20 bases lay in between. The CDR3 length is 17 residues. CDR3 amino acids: CASSLATTALQGETQYF. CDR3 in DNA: TGTGCCAGCAGCTTGGCGACCACAGCCCTACAAGGGGAGACCCAGTACTTC.

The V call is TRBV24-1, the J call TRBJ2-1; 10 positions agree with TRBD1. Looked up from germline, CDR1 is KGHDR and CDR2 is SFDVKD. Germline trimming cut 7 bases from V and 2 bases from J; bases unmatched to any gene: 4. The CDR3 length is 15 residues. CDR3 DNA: TGTGCCACCAGACCCGGGACAGGGGCCTACAATGAGCAGTTCTTC. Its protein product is CATRPGTGAYNEQFF.